These T cell receptor beta chains were read from a single sample in a study of cytomegalovirus exposure and HLA in healthy donors. Sequenced by immunoSEQ multiplex PCR; TCRdb stores in-frame clones only, minus some. The table has tens of thousands of clones, more than 70% seen once; the top ten hold approximately 4.7%. Sequenced: PBMCs. The receptors were sampled from a male donor in good health and CMV-seropositive. CDR3s include the opening cysteine and the closing phenylalanine or tryptophan. The size of a clone is reported for some rows only, either as once, few or many, or as a class for expanded clones.

size,V,CDR3
-,TRBV6-6,CATGGAGVGDTQYF
few,TRBV11-2,CASSLGTGGSYEQYF
-,TRBV5-4,CASSSPGLGYNEQFF
-,TRBV9,CASSVDTNSYEQYF
-,TRBV6-4,CASSGLAGDNEQYF
-,TRBV7-3,CASSLNSGGREQFF
-,TRBV7-6,CASSLGQGAYEQYF
-,TRBV30,CACRRRDSLTYEQYF
-,TRBV30,CAWSVGAHNYGYTF
-,TRBV30,CAWGDRMNTEAFF
once,TRBV28,CASSSPVVRQGQYF
-,TRBV6-1,CASTRAGELFF
-,TRBV6-4,CASSEQAAGGKNGYTF
-,TRBV28,CASSPLGIDRGETQYF
once,TRBV9,CASSVATGGTYEQYF
-,TRBV2,CASSGRGDRRQYF
-,TRBV30,CAWGSGRGSYEQYF
-,TRBV7-3,CASSATGSNSPLHF
-,TRBV7-9,CASSASLAYEQYF
-,TRBV5-1,CASSFQDNQPQHF
-,TRBV10-3,CAIMGGVGYGYTF
-,TRBV6-5,CASNKGTGDYSPLHF
few,TRBV6-6,CASSYVQGNGYTF
once,TRBV15,CATSRAAGGTDTQYF
few,TRBV10-3,CAISGEGPIPLSYEQYF
-,TRBV19,CASSRDRGRYEQYF
-,TRBV5-1,CASSPLQENTEAFF
-,TRBV15,CATSRPASGFYNEQFF
-,TRBV5-1,CASTQTGGYNEQFF
-,TRBV30,CAWRPDGDQPQHF
-,TRBV5-1,CASSVRGHKTDTQYF
few,TRBV5-6,CASSQGAGTGVLQPQHF
-,TRBV5-6,CASSLGGTGADTQYF
few,TRBV5-8,CASSPAARVTYEQYF
-,TRBV27,CASRLGWAGRETQYF
-,TRBV28,CASCNRDRGEEQFF
-,TRBV7-9,CASSLEQSTDTQYF
few,TRBV11-2,CASSQTRDRGSYEQYF
-,TRBV5-4,CASSLALGATGELFF
-,TRBV18,CASSPGQRETQYF
-,TRBV6-1,CASSYAGPTEQFF
-,TRBV7-6,CASSLVVTSGSYEQYF
-,TRBV15,CATSRGQNRLSSYEQYF
-,TRBV2,CASSPTVYNEQFF
few,TRBV6-4,CASSDSIQLLAGIKKETQYF
many,TRBV30,CAWSGEGGQSEAFF
-,TRBV5-1,CASSPVPAGLTDTQYF
few,TRBV2,CASIRTGGGYNEQFF
few,TRBV29-1,CSVEDRVETQYF
few,TRBV7-9,CASSSLRGLAGVNEQFF
-,TRBV2,CASSDPRGGYGYTF
-,TRBV7-6,CASSSSGPTYEQFF
-,TRBV19,CASRVPGGTGELFF